This TCR beta chain appears in the sequencing data of a study of cytomegalovirus exposure and HLA in healthy donors. Study observations and caveats: Many donors shared some public TCRs, even though most TCR sequences were rare. Immune exposure information available was restricted to CMV serostatus.

About this clone itself: What it recognizes is unknown.

60 Vbeta and 13 Jbeta primers were used in PCR. Assay: immunoSEQ multiplex PCR; the TCRdb copy retains only in-frame clones and omits some. This sample has under 200,000 clones, with around 80% found just once. Trimming left V 7 bases short and J 0 bases short, with 21 bases between. This CDR3 contains 17 residues. Source material: PBMCs. The origin of this receptor is a woman aged 25 to 39 in good health and CMV-seropositive. V gene TRBV6-7 combines with J gene TRBJ1-1, with D tentatively TRBD1 (6 bases). TRBV6-7 is an ORF for which the function is uncertain. The CDR3 nucleotides read TGTGCCAGCATTAAACGTTCGGGACACCTCATGAACACTGAAGCTTTCTTT. Translated, it gives CASIKRSGHLMNTEAFF.